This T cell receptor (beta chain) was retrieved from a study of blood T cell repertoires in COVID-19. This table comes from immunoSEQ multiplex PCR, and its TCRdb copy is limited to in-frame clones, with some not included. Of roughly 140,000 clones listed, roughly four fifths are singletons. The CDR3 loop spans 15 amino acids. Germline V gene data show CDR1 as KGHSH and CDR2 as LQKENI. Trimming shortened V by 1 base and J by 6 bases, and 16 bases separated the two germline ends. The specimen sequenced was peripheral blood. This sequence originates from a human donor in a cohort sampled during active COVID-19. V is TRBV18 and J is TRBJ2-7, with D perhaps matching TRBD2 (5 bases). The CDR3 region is CASSPQGRAEGEQYF. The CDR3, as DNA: TGTGCCAGCTCACCACAAGGAAGGGCAGAGGGCGAGCAGTACTTC.